This T cell receptor beta chain originates from a study of blood T cell repertoires in COVID-19. Overall study context: From the United States, Italy and Spain came samples of acute and convalescent COVID-19.

Germline V lookup: CDR1 MNHEY, CDR2 SVGAGI. The CDR3 consists of 15 residues. V shed 0 bases and J 7 bases; nucleotides not matched to a gene: 9. The data were produced by immunoSEQ multiplex PCR, yet TCRdb's version contains in-frame clones alone and is incomplete. The sample includes over 200,000 clones, over 75% of them seen just once. Sample: peripheral blood. The sequence was collected from a man between 40 and 49 years old with active or convalescent COVID-19. The chain couples TRBV6-5 to TRBJ2-7; TRBD2 matches 7 bases. The CDR3 DNA is TGTGCCAGCAGTTACTCGGGGATAGCGGGTGGGGAGCAGTACTTC. Translating gives CASSYSGIAGGEQYF.